The T cell receptor beta chain under discussion was sequenced for a study of T cells in Graves' hyperthyroidism and ophthalmopathy (dated by TCRdb to the late 2010s). Concerning the study at large: Peripheral blood was collected at initial diagnosis, before any treatment. After sampling, hyperthyroidism patients received methimazole starting at 30 mg daily, and ophthalmopathy patients received high-dose intravenous methylprednisolone. Whether ophthalmopathy could be predicted prospectively was tested in an independent validation cohort made up of roughly 19 hyperthyroidism patients plus 17 patients who later progressed to ophthalmopathy. According to the paper, TCR Vbeta CDR3 sequencing was carried out on over 130 peripheral blood samples, which came from under 50 ophthalmopathy, some 73 hyperthyroidism and approximately 17 progressor patients. For training and testing, the 95 to 100 patients in the discovery cohort were randomly divided in a 7:3 ratio. Thyroid tissue and blood T-cell repertoires from more than five Graves' hyperthyroidism patients were also compared in the study. A discovery cohort of around 100 patients, about 40 with Graves' ophthalmopathy and over 55 with stable Graves' hyperthyroidism, was used to find distinguishing TCR V-J signatures. Results the study describes overall, beyond this receptor: In validation, the model predicted progression to ophthalmopathy a median of about 6 months before onset, with approximately 68% sensitivity and about 72% specificity. No statistical method was used to fix the sample size in advance, and group allocation was not hidden from the investigators. A model built on a 13 V-J signature distinguished ophthalmopathy from stable hyperthyroidism, reaching over 85% sensitivity and around 81% specificity in cross-validation and 80%/75% in testing. Most expanded thyroid clonotypes (frequency above 0.001) were also detected in blood, suggesting blood repertoires may reflect thyroid immune responses.

A patient counted as having stable Graves' hyperthyroidism if no progression to ophthalmopathy occurred over 18 months of follow-up. The hyperthyroidism patients were between 18 and 65 years old and newly diagnosed, with a disease duration of less than 2 months. The study excluded patients with uncontrolled infections, other autoimmune diseases, pregnancy or lactation. Diagnoses were based on clinical symptoms, serum thyroxine and TRAb, thyroid ultrasound and orbital computed tomography. PBMCs were isolated from more than 9 ml of fresh peripheral blood by Ficoll-Paque density gradient centrifugation. Total RNA was extracted with Trizol reagent, and quality was checked on an Agilent 2100 Bioanalyzer. The CDR3 starts with the cysteine, ends with the phenylalanine, and has 15 residues. Only the CDR3 DNA stays, 45 bases, in frame from base 1. V is reduced by 1 base and J by 0 bases, leaving a spacing of 7 bases between them. The germline V gene provides CDR1 SGHTA and CDR2 FQGTGA.

There are many counts of this clonotype. Its antigen specificity is not known. No much larger clone is present one base from it, and per-base qualities are unavailable. Amplification of TCR beta CDR3 regions was carried out from RNA transcripts. The TCR CDR3 was subjected to a first round of RT-PCR using the HTBI primer set and the Qiagen OneStep RT-PCR kit. Libraries were constructed in a second round of multiplex PCR, after which size selection and purification were performed. Libraries were sequenced paired-end with 100 bp reads on an Illumina HiSeq2000. From the authors' description of their analysis: SOAPnuke was used to process the raw data, removing reads that contained adapters or uncalled bases, had a mean Phred below 15, or lacked an exact match to the constant primer or identifier. COPE v1.2.5 was used to merge the high-quality paired reads, and each unique nucleotide sequence was defined as a clonotype. MiTCR v1.1 was used to align clonotypes to the IMGT TRBV, TRBD and TRBJ reference segments. Only V-J combinations with frequency above 0.0001, covering 99% to 99.2% of repertoires, were analysed. A TCS score was defined as the ratio of F50 (clonal expansion) to E x V (chaos), with BLOSUM62-based TCRdist applied between CDR3 peptides within each V-J. Welch's t-statistics and random forest reduced fewer than 550 V-J features to around 14, which were used in a naive Bayes classifier (R e1071). The public reads were run again by TCRdb, first through fastp at Q25 and then through MiXCR, and only productive beta chains were kept. Rows with one shared CDR3 protein collapse into an entry with the most common genes and DNA. The V and J calls, along with clone size, are taken from TCRdb and not from the paper's own processing. A total of some 300,000 distinct CDR3 sequences appear in this sample, over 15% of them only once. The ten largest make up around 33% of the sample.

The sample taken for sequencing was blood. The chain links TRBV7-3 with TRBJ2-1; the D gene remains uncertain. This TCR was sampled from a man younger than 40 with Graves' hyperthyroidism. The sequenced DNA: TGTGCCAGCAGCTTAAGGGCGACCTCCTACAATGAGCAGTTCTTC. Its coded protein is CASSLRATSYNEQFF.